The 15 T cell receptor beta chains presented below share a single source sample, sequenced in a study of cytomegalovirus exposure and HLA in healthy donors. The PCR made use of 60 Vbeta and 13 Jbeta primers. The data were produced by immunoSEQ multiplex PCR, yet TCRdb's version contains in-frame clones alone and is incomplete. The data hold around 210,000 clones, with about 88% observed a single time. The sample consisted of PBMCs. The source of these receptors is a girl aged 2 to 10 in good health and CMV-seronegative.

V is TRBV19 and J is TRBJ2-7; TRBD2 matches 10 bases. J gave up 5 bases and V 5 bases, and 9 bases lay outside the gene matches. Germline values: CDR1 LNHDA, CDR2 SQIVND (reference sequence). There are 15 residues in the CDR3. The CDR3, as DNA: TGTGCCAGTAGTGCCATAGAACTAGCGGGAAACGAGCAGTACTTC. Translated, it gives CASSAIELAGNEQYF.

The table lists this clone with a count of one. The DNA of the CDR3 is TGTGCCAGCAGCTTCTCCAGGTCGGCTCAGCCCCAGCATTTT. This gives the protein CASSFSRSAQPQHF. The chain is built from TRBV5-6 and TRBJ1-5; D call uncertain. This CDR3 spans 14 amino acids. CDR1 is SGHDT, CDR2 YYEEEE, per germline. V was clipped by 2 bases and J by 6 bases, with 12 bases between them.

This clone was seen more than once but under ten times. The chain links TRBV2 to TRBJ2-1; D is unresolved. The length of the CDR3 is 11 residues. CDR1 and CDR2 from the germline V gene are SNHLY and FYNNEI. V was clipped by 6 bases and J by 3 bases, with 3 bases between them. In nucleotides, the CDR3 is TGTGCCAGCAGCTACTACAATGAGCAGTTCTTC. Protein product: CASSYYNEQFF.

The genes are TRBV7-9 and TRBJ2-6; 8 bases align to TRBD2. V dropped 6 bases and J dropped 0; count of bases not matched to a gene: 13. Per the germline V gene, CDR1 is SEHNR and CDR2 is FQNEAQ (reference sequence). The CDR3 contains 19 residues. CDR3 in DNA: TGTGCCAGCAGAACAAGCGGGGGACGCAGCCTCTCTGGGGCCAACGTCCTGACTTTC. This encodes CASRTSGGRSLSGANVLTF.

Note on this clone: The junction departs from germline at one end; a sequencing error may be responsible. The sample has other DNA sequences that encode this CDR3 too. The CDR3 DNA reads TGCGCCATCTCCCCAGAGGACAGGGGACGTGGCTACACCTTC. Residues: CAISPEDRGRGYTF. V and J are TRBV10-3 and TRBJ1-2, with TRBD1 matching over 9 bases. Germline V gene data show CDR1 as ENHRY and CDR2 as SYGVKD. The CDR3 runs 14 residues.

This chain uses TRBV19 with TRBJ2-7; a weak D match, TRBD1 (6 bases). V was trimmed by 5 bases and J by 3 bases, leaving 14 bases between them. Germline assignment: CDR1 LNHDA and CDR2 SQIVND (reference sequence). The CDR3 covers 14 residues. This chain's CDR3 is CASSPRRDIYEQYF. The CDR3 nucleotides read TGTGCCAGTAGTCCACGCCGGGACATCTACGAGCAGTACTTC.

This clone was counted once. The V call is TRBV5-1, the J call TRBJ2-1; maybe TRBD2 (6 bases). The germline V gene has CDR1 SGHRS and CDR2 YFSETQ. This CDR3 contains 15 residues. Trimming stripped 2 bases from V and 4 bases from J, with 13 bases between. This CDR3 reads CASSFPSAGYNEQFF. DNA for the CDR3: TGCGCCAGCAGCTTCCCTAGCGCGGGTTACAATGAGCAGTTCTTC.

V usage is TRBV25-1 and J usage is TRBJ2-2; TRBD1 agrees at 7 bases. Per germline, CDR1 MGHDK and CDR2 SYGVNS. The CDR3 runs to 14 residues. V was pared by 4 bases and J by 1 base, with 0 bases of the junction left unmatched. The CDR3, as DNA: TGTGCCAGCAGTGGGACAGGGAACACCGGGGAGCTGTTTTTT. Its translation: CASSGTGNTGELFF.

V usage is TRBV5-1 and J usage is TRBJ2-3; a weak D match, TRBD1 (6 bases). The germline CDR1 and CDR2 sequences are SGHRS and YFSETQ. V was shortened by 4 bases and J by 0 bases, with 9 bases between the two germline ends. The CDR3 consists of 14 residues. CDR3: CASSPDRSTDTQYF. The CDR3 bases are TGCGCCAGCAGCCCCGACAGGAGCACAGATACGCAGTATTTT.

The chain has TRBV30 and TRBJ2-3, with 14 bases lining up with TRBD2. The V gene end was trimmed by 1 base and the J gene end by 3 bases; junction bases not matched to a gene: 3. The germline V gene encodes CDR1 GTSNPN and CDR2 SVGIG (reference sequence). The length of the CDR3 is 16 residues. This chain's CDR3 is CAWSAGLAGGTDTQYF. CDR3 DNA sequence: TGTGCCTGGAGTGCAGGACTAGCGGGAGGAACAGATACGCAGTATTTT.

The chain recombines TRBV10-2 with TRBJ2-1; 8 bases agree with TRBD2. The germline V gene has CDR1 WSHSY and CDR2 SAAADI. V trimming: 8 bases; J trimming: 10 bases; junction bases outside the gene matches: 13. CDR3 length: 14 amino acids. CDR3 sequence: CASRPGTSRGEQFF. DNA for the CDR3: TGCGCCAGCCGACCAGGGACTAGTCGGGGGGAGCAGTTCTTC.

This clone appeared once. CDR3 nucleotides: TGTGCCTGGACCCGGCGAGGGCTCTATGGCTACACCTTC. Its translation is CAWTRRGLYGYTF. This chain uses TRBV30 with TRBJ1-2, with D unresolved. The ends were cut back, 4 bases at V and 4 bases at J, with 13 bases in the middle. Germline-derived CDR1 and CDR2 are GTSNPN and SVGIG (reference sequence). The CDR3 length is 13 residues.

V is TRBV14 and J is TRBJ2-3; TRBD2 agrees at 9 bases. Germline lookup yields CDR1 SGHDN and CDR2 FVKESK. V gave up 5 bases and J gave up 4 bases; unmatched junction bases: 4. CDR3 length: 14 residues. The chain's CDR3 is CASSVAGVPDTQYF. The DNA of the CDR3 is TGTGCCAGCAGCGTAGCGGGAGTTCCAGATACGCAGTATTTT.

CDR3 loop: CASSLEVGVLTYEQYF. The CDR3 nucleotides read TGTGCCAGCAGCTTGGAGGTAGGGGTGCTAACCTACGAGCAGTACTTC. V and J are TRBV5-8 and TRBJ2-7, with a tentative D call TRBD1 (5 bases). The CDR3 loop spans 16 amino acids. Per the germline V gene, CDR1 is SGHTS and CDR2 is YDEGEE. Trimming stripped 0 bases from V and 2 bases from J, with 15 bases between.

Only a few counts were recorded for this clone. The chain's CDR3 is CASSLGASGRLAGELFF. DNA of the CDR3: TGCGCCAGCAGCTTGGGGGCTAGCGGGAGATTGGCCGGGGAGCTGTTTTTT. The chain recombines TRBV5-1 with TRBJ2-2; 10 nucleotides align to TRBD2. Germline V CDR1 and CDR2: SGHRS, YFSETQ. This CDR3 is 17 amino acids long. Germline trimming cut 0 bases from V and 6 bases from J; bases unmatched to any gene: 8.